This T cell receptor (beta chain) was retrieved from a study of blood T cell repertoires in COVID-19. Overall study context: Samples of COVID-19 (acute and convalescent) were obtained from the United States, Italy and Spain. Sources were T cells, B-cell-depleted T cells, or PBMCs; the material itself was cDNA or gDNA.

Original analysis: Scientists estimated how many nucleated cells there were by amplifying reference gene primers. Sequencing used immunoSEQ multiplex PCR; TCRdb keeps in-frame clones, though not all of them. D and trimming were read from the DNA, whereas the V and J calls and clone size are those reported in that table. The table records 100,000 or so clones, around 84% of them present only once. Sequencing was performed on peripheral blood. This sequence was found in a woman in her sixties in a cohort sampled during active or convalescent COVID-19.

CDR3 loop: CASSLETPLEGGYTF. Written as DNA, the CDR3 is TGTGCCAGCAGTTTAGAAACACCCTTGGAGGGTGGCTACACCTTC. The chain carries TRBV28 and TRBJ1-2; no clear D gene. From germline, CDR1 is MDHEN and CDR2 SYDVKM. There are 15 residues in the CDR3. Trimming left V 2 bases short and J 7 bases short, with 17 bases between.